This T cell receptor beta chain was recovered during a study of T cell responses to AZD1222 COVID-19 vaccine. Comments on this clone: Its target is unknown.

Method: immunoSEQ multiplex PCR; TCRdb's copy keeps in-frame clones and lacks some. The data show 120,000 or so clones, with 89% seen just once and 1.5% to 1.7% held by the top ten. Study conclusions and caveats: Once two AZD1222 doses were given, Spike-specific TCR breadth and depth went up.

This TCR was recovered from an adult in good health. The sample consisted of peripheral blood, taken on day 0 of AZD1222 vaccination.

This CDR3 reads CASSSHWGLLTYEQYF. The CDR3 DNA sequence: TGTGCCAGCAGCTCCCATTGGGGCCTGCTAACCTACGAGCAGTACTTC. V is TRBV7-9 and J is TRBJ2-7; a possible D gene is TRBD1 (5 bases). Deletions cut 4 bases from V and 2 bases from J, with 18 bases between. The CDR3 runs to 16 residues. The germline CDR1 and CDR2 sequences are SEHNR and FQNEAQ (reference sequence).